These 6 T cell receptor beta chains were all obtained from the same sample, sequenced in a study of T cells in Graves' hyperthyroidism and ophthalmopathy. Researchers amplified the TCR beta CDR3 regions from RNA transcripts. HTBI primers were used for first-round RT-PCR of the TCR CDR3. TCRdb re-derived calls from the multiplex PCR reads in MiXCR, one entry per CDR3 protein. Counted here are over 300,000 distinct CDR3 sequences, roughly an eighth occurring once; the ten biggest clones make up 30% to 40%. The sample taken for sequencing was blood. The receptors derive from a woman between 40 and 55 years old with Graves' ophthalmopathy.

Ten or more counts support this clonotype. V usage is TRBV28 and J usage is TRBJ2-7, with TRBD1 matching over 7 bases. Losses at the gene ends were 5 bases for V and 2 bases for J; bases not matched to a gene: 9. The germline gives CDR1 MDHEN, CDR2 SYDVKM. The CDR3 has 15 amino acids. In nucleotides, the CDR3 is TGTGCCAGCAGTCGAGCCGGGACAGCCGCCTACGAGCAGTACTTC. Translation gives CASSRAGTAAYEQYF.

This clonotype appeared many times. CDR3 DNA: TGTGCCAGCAGTTTGGCAGGGGGCGCAGAGACCCAGTACTTC. This encodes CASSLAGGAETQYF. The rearrangement joins TRBV28 to TRBJ2-5; 8 bases fit TRBD1. The ends lost 3 bases at V and 4 bases at J; junction bases unmatched: 4. In germline, CDR1 is MDHEN, CDR2 SYDVKM. This CDR3 comprises 14 residues.

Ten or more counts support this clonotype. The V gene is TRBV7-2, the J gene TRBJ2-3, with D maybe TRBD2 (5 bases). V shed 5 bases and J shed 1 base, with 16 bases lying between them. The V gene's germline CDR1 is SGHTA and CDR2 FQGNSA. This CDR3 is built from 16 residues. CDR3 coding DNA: TGTGCCAGCAGCCCCCAACTAGACGCTCGCACAGATACGCAGTATTTT. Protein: CASSPQLDARTDTQYF.

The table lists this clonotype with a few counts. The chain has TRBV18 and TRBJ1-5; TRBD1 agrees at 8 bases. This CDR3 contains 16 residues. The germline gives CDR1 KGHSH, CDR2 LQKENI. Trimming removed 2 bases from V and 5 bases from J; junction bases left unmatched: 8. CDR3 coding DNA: TGTGCCAGCTCACCAGAGACAGGGGCCATACATCAGCCCCAGCATTTT. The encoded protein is CASSPETGAIHQPQHF.

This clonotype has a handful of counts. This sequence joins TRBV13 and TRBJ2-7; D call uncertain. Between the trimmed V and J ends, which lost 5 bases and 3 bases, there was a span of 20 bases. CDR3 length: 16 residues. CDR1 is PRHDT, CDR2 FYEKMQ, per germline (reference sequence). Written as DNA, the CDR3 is TGTGCCAGCAGCAACCTCGGAGAGCATAGTAACTACGAGCAGTACTTC. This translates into CASSNLGEHSNYEQYF.

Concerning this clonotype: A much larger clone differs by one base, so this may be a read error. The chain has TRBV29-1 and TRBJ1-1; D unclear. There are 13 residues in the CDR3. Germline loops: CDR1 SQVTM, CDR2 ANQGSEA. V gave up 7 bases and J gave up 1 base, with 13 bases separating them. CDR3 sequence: CSGTQNPNTEAFF. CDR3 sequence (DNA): TGCAGCGGGACTCAAAACCCGAACACTGAAGCTTTCTTT.